This T cell receptor (beta chain) was obtained from a study of CD8+ T cells in alopecia areata. With respect to this clone: Its cognate antigen is unknown.

The study's findings and limits: Treatment with tofacitinib significantly lowered scalp clonality and reduced expanded CD8+ clones among the top 100. With tofacitinib ongoing, many expanded lesional clones persisted in both scalp and blood.

RNA was extracted and reverse transcribed into cDNA as the sequencing template. The table came from immunoSEQ multiplex PCR; TCRdb's copy has only in-frame clones and leaves some out. Of 150,000 to 200,000 clones in the sample, around 58% were seen once. V dropped 3 bases and J dropped 2 bases, with 8 bases sitting between them. The CDR3 has 13 residues. Germline lookup yields CDR1 LNHDA and CDR2 SQIVND (reference sequence). Treatment noted: oral pan-JAK inhibitor, 5-10 mg twice daily. The sequences come from CD8+ T cells sorted from blood, collected at week 24, from a patient treated with tofacitinib. The origin of this receptor is a human donor with alopecia areata. The gene calls are TRBV19 and TRBJ2-7; no firm D call. The CDR3 spells CASSMGQPYEQYF. As DNA, the CDR3 is TGTGCCAGTAGTATGGGCCAACCCTACGAGCAGTACTTC.